One sample yielded the 31 T cell receptor beta chains listed below, sequenced in a study of T cell responses to AZD1222 COVID-19 vaccine. Using immunoSEQ multiplex PCR, the repertoire was profiled, and TCRdb retains in-frame clones only, with some absent. The top ten clones hold under 2% of a sample with fewer than 200,000 clones, approximately 88% of them seen once. The specimen comprised peripheral blood, sampled on day 0 of AZD1222 vaccination. These receptor sequences come from an adult in good health.

This rearrangement joins TRBV6-5 to TRBJ1-2; 7 bases are a match to TRBD1. Losses at the gene ends were 10 bases for V and 8 bases for J; bases not matched to a gene: 13. CDR3 length equals 13 residues. In germline, CDR1 is MNHEY, CDR2 SVGAGI. The CDR3 loop reads CATLDRPPMGYTF. CDR3 bases: TGTGCCACCCTGGACAGGCCCCCTATGGGCTACACCTTC.

About this clone itself: Other DNA variants within this sample encode the same CDR3. The chain employs TRBV10-1 and TRBJ2-2; 7 bases align to TRBD2. Germline lookup yields CDR1 WNHNN and CDR2 SYGVQD (reference sequence). This CDR3 has 14 amino acids. Trimming took 3 bases from V and 5 from J; bases not matched to a gene: 3. CDR3 bases: TGCGCCAGCAGTGATCCGGGAGGAACCGGGGAGCTGTTTTTT. Amino acid sequence: CASSDPGGTGELFF.

The rearrangement joins TRBV7-2 to TRBJ1-6; no clear D gene. There are 16 residues in the CDR3. The V and J ends lost 2 bases and 9 bases respectively, with 17 bases between them. Germline V lookup: CDR1 SGHTA, CDR2 FQGNSA. In DNA form, the CDR3 reads TGTGCCAGCAGCTTAAGAGGCACTGGACTCGGTTCACCCCTCCACTTT. It codes for CASSLRGTGLGSPLHF. Variable domain in full (rest from reference TRBV7-2 and TRBJ1-6): GAGVSQSPSNKVTEKGKDVELRCDPISGHTALYWYRQSLGQGLEFLIYFQGNSAPDKSGLPSDRFSAERTGGSVSTLTIQRTQQEDSAVYLCASSLRGTGLGSPLHFGNGTRLTVT.

The chain uses TRBV6-5 and TRBJ2-7, with D perhaps TRBD1 (6 bases). Germline V gives CDR1 MNHEY, CDR2 SVGAGI. With 6 bases removed from V and 2 bases from J, the gap between germline ends came to 8 bases. This CDR3 is built from 12 residues. The CDR3 nucleotides read TGTGCCAGCAGGGGGGACACCTACGAGCAGTACGTC. This sequence encodes CASRGDTYEQYV.

This chain links TRBV5-5 with TRBJ2-3; 12 positions match TRBD1. This CDR3 is 16 amino acids long. Germline V gene sequence: CDR1 SGHKS, CDR2 YYEKEE (reference sequence). With 2 bases clipped from V and 5 bases from J, the junction kept 6 bases outside the gene matches. CDR3 DNA: TGTGCCAGCAGCTTCAGGGGACAGGGGGCGGGAGATACGCAGTATTTT. Translating gives CASSFRGQGAGDTQYF.

As DNA, the CDR3 is TGTGCCAGCAGCTCACGAATGACTAGCGGGGGGGCAGGCGGGGAGCTGTTTTTT. This translates into CASSSRMTSGGAGGELFF. This chain joins TRBV7-8 and TRBJ2-2; 14 bases are a match to TRBD2. The length of the CDR3 is 18 residues. V trimming: 4 bases; J trimming: 7 bases; junction bases outside the gene matches: 11. The germline CDR1 and CDR2 sequences are SGHVS and FQNEAQ.

This chain joins TRBV9 and TRBJ2-2; D is possibly TRBD1 (6 bases). The V end lost 0 bases, the J end lost 4 bases, and 10 bases lay between the germline ends. The CDR3 sequence is 15 residues long. The germline V gene encodes CDR1 SGDLS and CDR2 YYNGEE. CDR3 DNA: TGTGCCAGCAGCGTAGTGCTAGGGGGCACCGGGGAGCTGTTTTTT. Encoded protein: CASSVVLGGTGELFF.

This clone has more than one count but fewer than ten. The chain is built from TRBV5-1 and TRBJ1-1; D not certain. Germline V gives CDR1 SGHRS, CDR2 YFSETQ. This CDR3 region has 14 residues. Trimming shortened V by 2 bases and J by 4 bases, and 12 bases separated the two germline ends. This CDR3 reads CASSFGETFTEAFF. DNA of the CDR3: TGCGCCAGCAGCTTCGGAGAGACTTTCACTGAAGCTTTCTTT.

The chain links TRBV10-3 to TRBJ2-3; possibly TRBD1 or TRBD2 for D (5 bases each). V dropped 1 base and J dropped 2 bases, with 7 bases sitting between them. CDR1 is ENHRY and CDR2 is SYGVKD in the germline V gene. This CDR3 region has 14 residues. The CDR3 nucleotides read TGTGCCATCAGTGAGTGGGGGACCACAGATACGCAGTATTTT. Amino acid sequence: CAISEWGTTDTQYF.

The rearrangement uses TRBV7-3 and TRBJ2-5, with 9 bases lining up with TRBD2. V dropped 8 bases and J dropped 3; count of bases not matched to a gene: 10. The V gene's germline CDR1 is SGHTA and CDR2 FQGTGA. The CDR3 extends over 15 amino acids. The CDR3 region is CASGKSGGSEETQYF. CDR3 coding DNA: TGTGCCAGCGGCAAGAGCGGGGGGAGTGAAGAGACCCAGTACTTC. Full variable domain (outside the CDR3, taken from reference TRBV7-3 and TRBJ2-5): GAGVSQTPSNKVTEKGKYVELRCDPISGHTALYWYRQSLGQGPEFLIYFQGTGAADDSGLPNDRFFAVRPEGSVSTLKIQRTERGDSAVYLCASGKSGGSEETQYFGPGTRLLVL.

This chain uses TRBV10-3 with TRBJ2-1; 9 positions agree with TRBD2. This CDR3 region has 14 residues. Trimming at V came to 4 bases and at J to 6 bases, leaving 4 bases not matched to a gene. Germline V lookup: CDR1 ENHRY, CDR2 SYGVKD. CDR3 sequence (DNA): TGTGCCATCAGTGGACTAGCGGAGGCCAATGAGCAGTTCTTC. Its translation is CAISGLAEANEQFF.

The chain links TRBV3-1 (or the pseudogene TRBV3-2) to TRBJ2-3, with a tentative D call TRBD2 (5 bases). Between the trimmed V and J ends, which lost 2 bases and 1 base, there was a span of 10 bases. Germline lookup yields CDR1 LGHDT and CDR2 YNNKEL (reference sequence). The CDR3 is 15 residues long. CDR3 amino acids: CASSQRTGGTDTQYF. CDR3 nucleotides: TGTGCCAGCAGCCAACGGACTGGGGGCACAGATACGCAGTATTTT.

This clone was seen just once. J is TRBJ1-2 and V is TRBV28; 8 bases map to TRBD1. Trimming at V came to 8 bases and at J to 5 bases, leaving 10 bases not matched to a gene. Germline lookup yields CDR1 MDHEN and CDR2 SYDVKM. The CDR3 runs to 14 residues. In DNA form, the CDR3 reads TGTGCCAGCCGGGGGACAGGAGATAAATATGGCTACACCTTC. It translates to CASRGTGDKYGYTF.

This rearrangement joins TRBV10-3 to TRBJ1-1, with D unclear. With 6 bases removed from V and 1 base from J, the gap between germline ends came to 9 bases. Looked up from germline, CDR1 is ENHRY and CDR2 is SYGVKD. CDR3 length: 13 residues. CDR3 in DNA: TGTGCCATCAGGGTTGTCCCGAACACTGAAGCTTTCTTT. Its translation: CAIRVVPNTEAFF.

The J gene is TRBJ2-3, the V gene TRBV19; TRBD1 is a possible D gene (6 bases). V lost 7 bases and J lost 0, with 11 bases in between. Germline V gene data show CDR1 as LNHDA and CDR2 as SQIVND (reference sequence). CDR3 length: 14 residues. DNA for the CDR3: TGTGCCAGTAATGTGGGACACAGCACAGATACGCAGTATTTT. Its protein is CASNVGHSTDTQYF.

The chain is built from TRBV7-9 and TRBJ2-7; a weak D match, TRBD1 (5 bases). This CDR3 comprises 14 residues. Looked up from germline, CDR1 is SEHNR and CDR2 is FQNEAQ (reference sequence). The germline V and J ends were trimmed by 7 bases and 1 base, with 14 bases remaining between them. This chain's CDR3 is CASKGPGNSYEQYF. In DNA, the CDR3 is TGTGCCAGCAAGGGGCCAGGGAATTCCTACGAGCAGTACTTC.

The genes are TRBV29-1 and TRBJ2-7; D call uncertain. CDR3 length: 11 amino acids. The germline CDR1 and CDR2 sequences are SQVTM and ANQGSEA. V lost 5 bases and J lost 2, with 7 bases in between. The CDR3 region is CSVLHAYEQYF. The DNA for the CDR3 is TGCAGCGTTCTTCATGCCTACGAGCAGTACTTC.

The V and J genes are TRBV6-5 and TRBJ2-7; no clear D. The germline CDR1 and CDR2 sequences are MNHEY and SVGAGI. This CDR3 region has 16 residues. V lost 0 bases, J lost 0 bases, and 12 bases lay in between. CDR3 nucleotides: TGTGCCAGCAGTTACTCCGGCAGGACGAGCTCCTACGAGCAGTACTTC. Translating it yields CASSYSGRTSSYEQYF.

This sequence joins TRBV5-4 and TRBJ2-1, with 10 bases aligning to TRBD1. The V gene's germline CDR1 is SGHNT and CDR2 YYREEE (reference sequence). V shed 3 bases, J shed 8 bases, and the junction held 8 bases outside the gene matches. CDR3 length: 15 amino acids. The CDR3 here is CASSSGQGMSDEQFF. CDR3 coding DNA: TGTGCCAGCAGCTCGGGACAGGGGATGTCCGATGAGCAGTTCTTC.

The chain combines TRBV7-3 with TRBJ1-6; D is uncertain. This CDR3 is built from 15 residues. Germline CDR1 SGHTA, CDR2 FQGTGA. V shed 2 bases and J shed 8 bases, with 13 bases lying between them. CDR3 nucleotide sequence: TGTGCCAGCAGCTTATTCGGAGGGCAAGATTCACCCCTCCACTTT. This sequence encodes CASSLFGGQDSPLHF.

The chain has TRBV29-1 and TRBJ1-2; the match to TRBD1 covers 10 bases. Trimming removed 5 bases from V and 8 bases from J; junction bases left unmatched: 20. The length of the CDR3 is 17 residues. Germline values: CDR1 SQVTM, CDR2 ANQGSEA. The CDR3: CSVTTITRDRGIEGYTF. The CDR3 DNA is TGCAGCGTTACCACAATAACCCGGGACAGGGGTATTGAGGGCTACACCTTC.

This clone was detected only a few times. The V gene is TRBV5-1, the J gene TRBJ1-1; 9 bases are a match to TRBD1. The CDR3 has 16 amino acids. V dropped 4 bases and J dropped 4; count of bases not matched to a gene: 11. The germline gives CDR1 SGHRS, CDR2 YFSETQ. The CDR3 DNA follows: TGCGCCAGCAGCATTGCCGGGACAGGGCCGAGCACTGAAGCTTTCTTT. Its translation: CASSIAGTGPSTEAFF.

The CDR3 reads CASSVTGPDTQYF. In DNA, the CDR3 is TGTGCCAGCAGTGTGACGGGGCCAGATACGCAGTATTTT. The chain has TRBV28 and TRBJ2-3; D tentatively fits TRBD1 or TRBD2 (5 bases each). CDR1 and CDR2 (germline): MDHEN, SYDVKM. V shed 5 bases and J shed 4 bases, with 10 bases lying between them. The CDR3 consists of 13 residues.

The gene calls are TRBV19 and TRBJ1-1, with TRBD1 matching over 10 bases. Germline V gives CDR1 LNHDA, CDR2 SQIVND (reference sequence). V shed 1 base, J shed 3 bases, and the junction held 11 bases outside the gene matches. The CDR3 extends over 18 amino acids. The CDR3 reads CASSIGRTGGVSYTEAFF. CDR3 coding DNA: TGTGCCAGTAGTATAGGAAGGACAGGGGGTGTGTCGTACACTGAAGCTTTCTTT.

DNA of the CDR3: TGTGCCAGTAAGAGGGGCCAGTATGTCAAAAAACTGTTTTTT. Translation gives CASKRGQYVKKLFF. The chain carries TRBV19 and TRBJ1-4; D is perhaps TRBD1 (5 bases). The germline V gene has CDR1 LNHDA and CDR2 SQIVND (reference sequence). V lost 7 bases and J 9 bases, leaving 18 bases between the germline ends. The CDR3 runs 14 residues.

This clone has just a few counts. This chain uses TRBV7-6 with TRBJ2-3; TRBD2 aligns across 11 bases. The CDR3 spans 15 residues. CDR1 and CDR2 from the germline V gene are SGHVS and FNYEAQ. V gave up 4 bases and J gave up 0 bases; unmatched junction bases: 0. CDR3 sequence: CASSWTSGSTDTQYF. DNA of the CDR3: TGTGCCAGCAGCTGGACTAGCGGGAGCACAGATACGCAGTATTTT.

The rearrangement uses TRBV3-1 (or the pseudogene TRBV3-2) and TRBJ2-7; D remains ambiguous. The CDR3 runs 14 residues. The V end lost 4 bases, the J end lost 5 bases, and 15 bases lay between the germline ends. Germline CDR1 reads LGHDT; CDR2 reads YNNKEL (reference sequence). CDR3 DNA sequence: TGTGCCAGCAGCCCGGGTCTTTTCCGAAACGAGCAGTACTTC. Its protein is CASSPGLFRNEQYF.

The V call is TRBV6-5, the J call TRBJ2-5; D might be TRBD1 (8 bases). V was trimmed by 0 bases and J by 4 bases, leaving 15 bases between them. This CDR3 region has 16 residues. Germline V CDR1 and CDR2: MNHEY, SVGAGI. In DNA form, the CDR3 reads TGTGCCAGCAGTTACTCTACAGGGGGGGGTGGAGAGACCCAGTACTTC. Its protein is CASSYSTGGGGETQYF.

The chain employs TRBV7-2 and TRBJ2-6, with D possibly being TRBD1 (6 bases). V was trimmed by 5 bases and J by 2 bases, leaving 13 bases between them. CDR1 is SGHTA and CDR2 is FQGNSA in the germline V gene. The CDR3 totals 16 residues. The CDR3 loop reads CASSTSGVPGANVLTF. CDR3 nucleotides: TGTGCCAGCAGCACCTCAGGGGTTCCTGGGGCCAACGTCCTGACTTTC. Drawing the rest from reference TRBV7-2 and TRBJ2-6, the complete variable domain is GAGVSQSPSNKVTEKGKDVELRCDPISGHTALYWYRQSLGQGLEFLIYFQGNSAPDKSGLPSDRFSAERTGGSVSTLTIQRTQQEDSAVYLCASSTSGVPGANVLTFGAGSRLTVL.

In nucleotides, the CDR3 is TGTGCCAGCAAGGGTCGCCGAGGGACAGAAAATAATTCACCCCTCCACTTT. Amino acids: CASKGRRGTENNSPLHF. The genes are TRBV2 and TRBJ1-6, with 7 bases identical to TRBD1. Looked up from germline, CDR1 is SNHLY and CDR2 is FYNNEI. V shed 7 bases, J shed 5 bases, and the junction held 14 bases outside the gene matches. CDR3 length equals 17 residues.

This rearrangement joins TRBV19 to TRBJ1-2; D gene unclear. CDR3 length: 14 residues. Trimming took off 4 bases at V and 7 bases at J, with 16 bases between the two ends. CDR1 and CDR2 (germline): LNHDA, SQIVND (reference sequence). CDR3 loop: CASSNPGPDAGYTF. The CDR3 nucleotides are TGTGCCAGTAGTAACCCGGGCCCCGATGCTGGCTACACCTTC.